This T cell receptor (beta chain) stems from a study of beta chain features in type 1 diabetes. Study-level findings and limits: When VDJ junctions were examined, type 1 diabetes patients showed fewer insertions and more deletions. Within each of all four CD4+ subsets, Type 1 diabetes patients had TCRB CDR3s that were moderately but significantly shorter. There was no resolution here of whether HLA type influences TCRB rearrangement.

As concerns this clone: Its specificity is not known.

Expressed TCRB transcripts were sequenced after all isolated RNA was converted to cDNA. Assay used: immunoSEQ multiplex PCR; TCRdb lists only in-frame clones, some missing. The sample has about 23,000 clones; under 75% are singletons. The CDR3 runs to 16 residues. With 0 bases clipped from V and 14 bases from J, the junction kept 12 bases outside the gene matches. Germline V gives CDR1 MNHNS, CDR2 SASEGT. The TCR was taken from a young man with type 1 diabetes. The chain uses TRBV6-1 and TRBJ2-1; 11 positions agree with TRBD2. Sequenced: Tregs from blood. The DNA of the CDR3 is TGTGCCAGCAGTGAAGCGATCTTTAGCGGGGGGGCCGGAGAGTTCTTC. Translating gives CASSEAIFSGGAGEFF.